This entry is about one T cell receptor (beta chain). The antigen is undetermined. These data originate in a study of CD8+ T cells in alopecia areata. Study background: Administration of oral tofacitinib to treated patients was at 5 to 10 mg twice daily.

The CDR3 is 14 residues long. The germline gives CDR1 LNHDA, CDR2 SQIVND (reference sequence). V was pared by 7 bases and J by 5 bases, with 17 bases between. Reverse transcription of extracted RNA yielded cDNA, which provided the sequencing template. Clones were read by immunoSEQ multiplex PCR, and TCRdb kept only the in-frame ones, dropping some. The sample carries some 240,000 clones, 50% to 70% recorded once. Treatment denoted: oral pan-JAK inhibitor, 5-10 mg twice daily. Study findings and constraints: Scalp sample sequencing also detects resident alphabeta T cells of normal skin. Scalp clonality decreased significantly with tofacitinib, and so did expanded CD8+ clones among the top 100.

This rearrangement joins TRBV19 to TRBJ1-1, with D unclear. The sequence derives from a human donor with alopecia areata. This material consisted of CD4+ T cells sorted from blood, taken at week 4, from a patient treated with tofacitinib. CDR3 nucleotides: TGTGCCAGTACCAGACGGTTCGGGGAGACTGAAGCTTTCTTT. As protein: CASTRRFGETEAFF.